The clone carrying this T cell receptor (beta chain) was counted many times. Time point defined: pre-sensitization, week 0. Indicated treatment: therapeutic diphenylcyclopropenone sensitization with weekly scalp DPC. Unfractionated whole blood served as the source for total RNA extraction. This CDR3 region has 15 residues. From germline, CDR1 is ENHRY and CDR2 SYGVKD. Trimming shortened V by 7 bases and J by 4 bases, and 17 bases separated the two germline ends. The sample comes from a study of human T cells and chemical hapten exposure. Using its own MiXCR run on the RACE reads, TCRdb lists one record per CDR3 protein. The sample has fewer than 300,000 distinct CDR3 sequences; over 8% are singletons.

Source: whole blood, taken in connection with sensitization to the hapten diphenylcyclopropenone (DPC). The origin of this receptor is a middle-aged woman with alopecia areata. Some clones in this sample may be carry-over from other donors' samples. V and J are TRBV10-3 and TRBJ2-1; D assignment may be TRBD1 or TRBD2 (6 bases each). CDR3 sequence: CAITPGASPYNEQFF. In DNA, the CDR3 is TGTGCCATCACTCCGGGGGCTTCCCCATACAATGAGCAGTTCTTC.